The clone carrying this T cell receptor beta chain came up once. This sample was taken from a study of blood T cell repertoires in COVID-19. The CDR3 is made up of 12 amino acids. Germline V CDR1 and CDR2: LNHDA, SQIVND (reference sequence). V was cut by 6 bases and J by 7 bases, with 9 bases left in between. Original handling: The assay estimated nucleated cells by amplifying reference gene primers. Measured with immunoSEQ multiplex PCR; TCRdb has only the in-frame clones, and not every one. Clone size and V and J calls were adopted from that table, with D and trimming inferred from the DNA. The table has approximately 160,000 clones, 80% to 85% seen once.

This TCR derives from a man between 18 and 35 years old with active or convalescent COVID-19. V usage is TRBV19 and J usage is TRBJ1-4, with a weak D call TRBD1 (6 bases). Specimen: peripheral blood. CDR3 sequence (DNA): TGTGCCAGTAGACAGGGATTTGAAAAACTGTTTTTT. It yields the protein CASRQGFEKLFF. The full variable domain, with the rest looked up from reference TRBV19 and TRBJ1-4, is DGGITQSPKYLFRKEGQNVTLSCEQNLNHDAMYWYRQDPGQGLRLIYYSQIVNDFQKGDIAEGYSVSREKKESFPLTVTSAQKNPTAFYLCASRQGFEKLFFGSGTQLSVL.